This T cell receptor beta chain was retrieved from a study of tumor-infiltrating lymphocytes in primary liver carcinoma. From unsorted bulk tissue weighing 20-30 mg, DNA and RNA were co-extracted. The template, roughly 550 ng total RNA, yielded TCR beta cDNA made with a constant-region primer. Three nested multiplex PCR rounds, a slightly modified ARM-PCR, produced the libraries for TCR beta. Researchers ran the first two PCR rounds for about 11 cycles each with TRBV1-TRBV30 forward primers and a C-beta reverse primer. MiXCR was run by TCRdb on the multiplex PCR reads, yielding one entry per CDR3 protein. The sample yields around 22,000 distinct CDR3 sequences, around 82% seen once. This clonotype occurred once. CDR3 length: 16 amino acids. Germline-derived CDR1 and CDR2 are LGHNA and YSLEER. V was clipped by 3 bases and J by 7 bases, with 19 bases between them.

This receptor was obtained from a woman in her twenties or thirties with primary liver carcinoma and hepatitis B virus infection. The chain joins TRBV4-3 to TRBJ2-1; TRBD2 might be the D (6 bases). The sequencing input was liver tumor tissue from sampling region 2. Described subset: tumor region T2, inferior pole. The CDR3 DNA is TGCGCCAGCAGCCAGGATGCGGGAAGCTCCCATAATGAGCAGTTCTTC. Translating gives CASSQDAGSSHNEQFF.